One sample yielded the 32 T cell receptor beta chains listed below, sequenced in a study of blood T cell repertoires in COVID-19. Assay: immunoSEQ multiplex PCR; the TCRdb copy retains only in-frame clones and omits some. The table includes tens of thousands of clones, 88% detected once. Sequencing was performed on peripheral blood. Source of these receptors: a human donor in a cohort sampled during active COVID-19.

V gene TRBV3-1 (or the pseudogene TRBV3-2) combines with J gene TRBJ1-3; D not resolved. There are 18 residues in the CDR3. Germline CDR1 and CDR2: LGHDT and YNNKEL (reference sequence). Trimming took off 0 bases at V and 0 bases at J, with 15 bases between the two ends. CDR3 sequence: CASSQDLPGESSGNTIYF. The CDR3 region has the DNA TGTGCCAGCAGCCAAGACCTCCCTGGGGAGAGCTCTGGAAACACCATATATTTT.

J is TRBJ2-3 and V is TRBV5-4; 9 nucleotides agree with TRBD2. In germline, CDR1 is SGHNT, CDR2 YYREEE (reference sequence). CDR3 size: 15 residues. With V trimmed by 0 bases and J by 8 bases, 7 bases remained unmatched. CDR3 amino acids: CASSLGAGGPGTQYF. DNA of the CDR3: TGTGCCAGCAGCTTGGGTGCGGGGGGGCCGGGTACGCAGTATTTT.

The V and J genes are TRBV15 and TRBJ1-2; no definite D call. The CDR3 contains 14 residues. The germline V gene has CDR1 LNHNV and CDR2 YYDKDF (reference sequence). Trimming stripped 1 base from V and 2 bases from J, with 8 bases between. CDR3 sequence: CATSRAQANYGYTF. The CDR3 bases are TGTGCCACCAGCAGAGCTCAGGCCAACTATGGCTACACCTTC. Full variable domain (outside the CDR3, taken from reference TRBV15 and TRBJ1-2): DAMVIQNPRYQVTQFGKPVTLSCSQTLNHNVMYWYQQKSSQAPKLLFHYYDKDFNNEADTPDNFQSRRPNTSFCFLDIRSPGLGDTAMYLCATSRAQANYGYTFGSGTRLTVV.

V is TRBV7-8 and J is TRBJ2-1, with 7 bases aligning to TRBD2. Germline CDR1 is SGHVS and CDR2 is FQNEAQ. V trimming: 0 bases; J trimming: 8 bases; junction bases outside the gene matches: 4. The CDR3 extends over 14 amino acids. CDR3 nucleotides: TGTGCCAGCAGCTTAGCGCAGCGGGAAGATGAGCAGTTCTTC. This codes for CASSLAQREDEQFF. Using reference TRBV7-8 and TRBJ2-1 for the parts outside the CDR3, the full variable domain is GAGVSQSPRYKVAKRGQDVALRCDPISGHVSLFWYQQALGQGPEFLTYFQNEAQLDKSGLPSDRFFAERPEGSVSTLKIQRTQQEDSAVYLCASSLAQREDEQFFGPGTRLTVL.

The chain is built from TRBV4-3 and TRBJ2-2; maybe TRBD2 (6 bases). CDR3 length: 17 residues. Germline V gene data show CDR1 as LGHNA and CDR2 as YSLEER. The ends were cut back, 1 base at V and 0 bases at J, with 12 bases in the middle. CDR3 sequence (DNA): TGCGCCAGCAGCCAAGGCCCCAGCGGGCCGAACACCGGGGAGCTGTTTTTT. The encoded protein is CASSQGPSGPNTGELFF.

V and J are TRBV2 and TRBJ2-5; 8 nucleotides agree with TRBD2. V shed 1 base and J 2 bases; nucleotides not matched to a gene: 3. This CDR3 has 15 residues. Germline-derived CDR1 and CDR2 are SNHLY and FYNNEI. The CDR3 is CASSEEERGQETQYF. The CDR3 coding sequence is TGTGCCAGCAGTGAAGAGGAGCGGGGGCAAGAGACCCAGTACTTC.

The chain joins TRBV7-2 to TRBJ2-7, with TRBD2 identical over 7 bases. The germline gives CDR1 SGHTA, CDR2 FQGNSA. The CDR3 is 14 amino acids. V trimming: 0 bases; J trimming: 5 bases; junction bases outside the gene matches: 4. CDR3 DNA: TGTGCCAGCAGCTTAGCGCGGGGGACCAACGAGCAGTACTTC. Its translation is CASSLARGTNEQYF.

This clone was seen just once. The chain recombines TRBV5-1 with TRBJ2-1, with D tentatively TRBD2 (7 bases). In germline, CDR1 is SGHRS, CDR2 YFSETQ. The CDR3 has 14 amino acids. Trimming took 2 bases from V and 5 from J, leaving 11 bases between them. The DNA of the CDR3 is TGCGCCAGCAGCTTACAGGGAGGGCACAATGAGCAGTTCTTC. It encodes CASSLQGGHNEQFF.

A single count supports this clone. The chain couples TRBV18 to TRBJ2-3; no clear D. The CDR3 covers 13 residues. V was cut by 3 bases and J by 1 base, with 5 bases left in between. CDR1 KGHSH and CDR2 LQKENI come from the germline V gene. This CDR3 reads CASSPQGTDTQYF. The CDR3 region has the DNA TGTGCCAGCTCACCGCAGGGCACAGATACGCAGTATTTT.

The chain is built from TRBV10-3 and TRBJ2-1; 9 nucleotides agree with TRBD1. In germline, CDR1 is ENHRY, CDR2 SYGVKD. Trimming took 4 bases from V and 5 from J; bases not matched to a gene: 6. This CDR3 is 15 amino acids long. This chain's CDR3 is CAISAIGTGNNEQFF. CDR3 DNA: TGTGCCATCAGTGCCATAGGGACAGGGAACAATGAGCAGTTCTTC.

This clone was counted a single time. V and J are TRBV7-8 and TRBJ2-1; TRBD2 aligns across 7 bases. The trim removed 2 bases at V and 10 bases at J, leaving 8 bases unmatched. Germline V gene lookup returns CDR1 SGHVS and CDR2 FQNEAQ. The CDR3 runs to 14 residues. CDR3 sequence: CASSLWAGEEEQFF. The CDR3 nucleotides are TGTGCCAGCAGCTTATGGGCGGGAGAGGAAGAGCAGTTCTTC.

The rearrangement joins TRBV2 to TRBJ1-1, with D uncertain. The CDR3 totals 14 residues. In germline, CDR1 is SNHLY, CDR2 FYNNEI. V lost 4 bases to trimming and J lost 3 bases, with 12 bases between them. This CDR3 is CASSGVVRYTEAFF. Written as DNA, the CDR3 is TGTGCCAGCAGTGGTGTCGTGAGGTACACTGAAGCTTTCTTT.

Comments on this clone: Germline and junction disagree at one end, which may indicate a read error. V gene TRBV12-3 or TRBV12-4 combines with J gene TRBJ2-1; D is uncertain. This CDR3 is 13 amino acids long. CDR3 protein: CASSPDSDNEQFF. CDR3 nucleotide sequence: TGTGCCAGCAGTCCCGACTCCGACAATGAGCAGTTCTTC.

This sequence joins TRBV19 and TRBJ2-7; 8 positions agree with TRBD1. The CDR3 sequence is 11 residues long. Trimming took 3 bases from V and 13 from J; bases not matched to a gene: 5. Germline lookup yields CDR1 LNHDA and CDR2 SQIVND (reference sequence). CDR3 nucleotides: TGTGCCAGTAGTATTGGGGACAGGTTTTACTTC. The encoded protein is CASSIGDRFYF.

This sequence joins TRBV18 and TRBJ2-7, with unresolved D. Germline CDR1 and CDR2: KGHSH and LQKENI. The CDR3 is made up of 13 amino acids. V was cut by 5 bases and J by 4 bases, with 12 bases left in between. CDR3: CASSSLGQYEQYF. The CDR3, as DNA: TGTGCCAGCTCATCCCTTGGGCAATACGAGCAGTACTTC.

The chain has TRBV4-2 and TRBJ2-7; D remains ambiguous. Germline CDR1 is LGHNA and CDR2 is YNFKEQ. The CDR3 consists of 12 residues. Trimming took 4 bases from V and 0 from J, leaving 4 bases between them. The CDR3 DNA follows: TGTGCCAGCAGCCCTAGCTCCTACGAGCAGTACTTC. Translation: CASSPSSYEQYF.

V gene TRBV2 combines with J gene TRBJ1-5, with TRBD1 matching 7 bases. The CDR3 spans 15 residues. J was trimmed by 5 bases and V by 6 bases; bases with no gene match: 10. Looked up from germline, CDR1 is SNHLY and CDR2 is FYNNEI. CDR3 bases: TGTGCCAGCAGCGGAGACAGGGCGGTCGATCAGCCCCAGCATTTT. Translation gives CASSGDRAVDQPQHF.

CDR3 protein: CATSAGASNQPQHF. Here the CDR3 DNA reads TGTGCCACTTCTGCGGGGGCTAGCAATCAGCCCCAGCATTTT. V gene TRBV6-5 combines with J gene TRBJ1-5; possible D gene TRBD1, 6 bases. V was cut by 10 bases and J by 0 bases, with 13 bases left in between. The CDR3 spans 14 residues. Germline lookup yields CDR1 MNHEY and CDR2 SVGAGI.

This rearrangement joins TRBV6-5 to TRBJ2-5, with TRBD2 as a possible D gene (6 bases). Trimming took off 6 bases at V and 5 bases at J, with 19 bases between the two ends. CDR1 and CDR2 from the germline V gene are MNHEY and SVGAGI. This CDR3 has 15 residues. The CDR3 coding sequence is TGTGCCAGCAGCGCAACAAGGGTGGGGAGGGAGACCCAGTACTTC. It specifies CASSATRVGRETQYF.

The chain has TRBV19 and TRBJ2-7, with D possibly matching TRBD2 (6 bases). Deletions cut 5 bases from V and 4 bases from J, with 9 bases between. The germline CDR1 and CDR2 sequences are LNHDA and SQIVND (reference sequence). The CDR3 extends over 12 amino acids. The CDR3 nucleotides are TGTGCCAGTAGTCCGCGGGATTACGAGCAGTACTTC. Protein sequence: CASSPRDYEQYF.

The chain links TRBV10-1 to TRBJ2-1, with 9 bases that match TRBD1. The CDR3 runs 15 residues. V lost 2 bases, J lost 9 bases, and 8 bases stayed unmatched. Germline V CDR1 and CDR2: WNHNN, SYGVQD (reference sequence). The CDR3 coding sequence is TGCGCCAGCAGTGAGACAGGGGGCGCGGCGGCTGAGCAGTTCTTC. It translates to CASSETGGAAAEQFF.

V is TRBV3-1 (or the pseudogene TRBV3-2) and J is TRBJ1-1; D not resolved. This CDR3 has 12 amino acids. Trimming stripped 4 bases from V and 1 base from J, with 4 bases between. The germline CDR1 and CDR2 sequences are LGHDT and YNNKEL (reference sequence). CDR3 DNA sequence: TGTGCCAGCAGCCGAGCGAACACTGAAGCTTTCTTT. Amino acid sequence: CASSRANTEAFF.

The chain links TRBV7-8 to TRBJ1-4, with no clear D. This CDR3 spans 15 amino acids. CDR1 and CDR2 (germline): SGHVS, FQNEAQ. V lost 0 bases to trimming and J lost 5 bases, with 10 bases between them. Written as DNA, the CDR3 is TGTGCCAGCAGCTTAGCTCGGGGATCCAATGAAAAACTGTTTTTT. Its protein product is CASSLARGSNEKLFF.

V usage is TRBV28 and J usage is TRBJ1-2, with no clear D. CDR1 and CDR2 from the germline V gene are MDHEN and SYDVKM. Trimming removed 6 bases at V and 8 bases at J, with 13 bases between. The CDR3 is 12 amino acids. The DNA of the CDR3 is TGTGCCAGCAGCATCTCGGGCGGGGGCTACACCTTC. This gives the protein CASSISGGGYTF.

The chain has TRBV5-6 and TRBJ2-7; tentative D call: TRBD2 (6 bases). There are 15 residues in the CDR3. V gave up 4 bases and J gave up 2 bases, with 16 bases separating them. CDR1 is SGHDT and CDR2 is YYEEEE in the germline V gene. CDR3 sequence reads: CASSHRGDSTYEQYF. DNA of the CDR3: TGTGCCAGCAGCCACAGAGGGGACTCCACCTACGAGCAGTACTTC.

This chain links TRBV7-2 with TRBJ2-6, with 7 positions matching TRBD1. This CDR3 comprises 16 residues. Germline V CDR1 and CDR2: SGHTA, FQGNSA. J was trimmed by 4 bases and V by 5 bases; bases with no gene match: 8. The CDR3 reads CASSPQTGSGANVLTF. The CDR3 DNA reads TGTGCCAGCAGCCCACAGACAGGGAGCGGGGCCAACGTCCTGACTTTC.

A few counts support this clone. Here the CDR3 DNA reads TGCGCCAGCAGCCAAGAGACGGGGATTGGAAACACCATATATTTT. Protein product: CASSQETGIGNTIYF. The chain links TRBV4-1 to TRBJ1-3; D unclear. Germline V CDR1 and CDR2: MGHRA, YSYEKL. V shed 0 bases and J shed 3 bases, with 9 bases lying between them. The CDR3 contains 15 residues.

This clone has a single count. The gene calls are TRBV6-5 and TRBJ2-3; D might be TRBD1 (6 bases). The CDR3 consists of 15 residues. CDR1 is MNHEY and CDR2 is SVGAGI in the germline V gene. V lost 0 bases to trimming and J lost 2 bases, with 9 bases between them. Here the CDR3 DNA reads TGTGCCAGCAGTTACTCTAGGGACAACACAGATACGCAGTATTTT. Translating gives CASSYSRDNTDTQYF.

This sequence joins TRBV28 and TRBJ2-3, with 12 positions matching TRBD2. The CDR3 loop spans 17 amino acids. CDR1 MDHEN and CDR2 SYDVKM come from the germline V gene. J gave up 2 bases and V 3 bases, and 6 bases lay outside the gene matches. This chain's CDR3 is CASSFATSGGHTDTQYF. DNA for the CDR3: TGTGCCAGCAGTTTTGCGACTAGCGGGGGACACACAGATACGCAGTATTTT.

The V and J genes are TRBV6-2 or TRBV6-3 and TRBJ1-5, with D maybe TRBD1 (6 bases). CDR3 length: 17 residues. Germline CDR1 MNHEY, CDR2 SVGEGT. Trimming cost V 4 bases and J 0 bases, with 16 bases left between them. This chain's CDR3 is CASSFERGLNSNQPQHF. The CDR3 DNA is TGTGCCAGCAGTTTCGAAAGGGGGTTAAATAGCAATCAGCCCCAGCATTTT.

J is TRBJ1-5 and V is TRBV19; 8 bases agree with TRBD1. The CDR3 length is 15 residues. Germline CDR1 and CDR2: LNHDA and SQIVND (reference sequence). V was clipped by 7 bases and J by 5 bases; unmatched bases: 10. The CDR3 here is CASNIGQGTDQPQHF. CDR3 DNA: TGTGCCAGTAACATCGGACAGGGTACGGATCAGCCCCAGCATTTT.

This clone was seen a single time. The chain recombines TRBV25-1 with TRBJ2-1; tentatively, D is TRBD2 (7 bases). Looked up from germline, CDR1 is MGHDK and CDR2 is SYGVNS. The CDR3 contains 15 residues. The V and J ends lost 1 base and 8 bases respectively, with 15 bases between them. DNA for the CDR3: TGTGCCAGCAGTGAATTAGGGGGGGTAGGGGATGAGCAGTTCTTC. Its translation is CASSELGGVGDEQFF. Based on the CDR3 plus reference TRBV25-1 and TRBJ2-1, the full variable domain is EADIYQTPRYLVIGTGKKITLECSQTMGHDKMYWYQQDPGMELHLIHYSYGVNSTEKGDLSSESTVSRIRTEHFPLTLESARPSHTSQYLCASSELGGVGDEQFFGPGTRLTVL.